These 26 T cell receptor beta chains came from one sample sequenced in a study of blood T cell repertoires in COVID-19. Generated by immunoSEQ multiplex PCR, the TCRdb table keeps only in-frame clones and is missing some. The sample lists roughly 300,000 clones, roughly 85% occurring once. Sequences were obtained from peripheral blood. These receptors were collected from a human donor in a cohort sampled during active COVID-19.

This clone has only one observation. J is TRBJ1-1 and V is TRBV18, with TRBD1 matching over 8 bases. The V and J ends lost 4 bases and 11 bases, in that order; junction bases with no gene match: 12. The length of the CDR3 is 14 residues. The germline V gene encodes CDR1 KGHSH and CDR2 LQKENI. CDR3 DNA: TGTGCCAGCTCACGTACTGTCGGGACAGGTTGGGCTTTCTTT. Translation: CASSRTVGTGWAFF. The full variable domain, completed using reference TRBV18 and TRBJ1-1, is NAGVMQNPRHLVRRRGQEARLRCSPMKGHSHVYWYRQLPEEGLKFMVYLQKENIIDESGMPKERFSAEFPKEGPSILRIQQVVRGDSAAYFCASSRTVGTGWAFFGQGTRLTVV.

The chain uses TRBV28 and TRBJ1-2, with D tentatively TRBD1 (5 bases). The CDR3 consists of 14 residues. Germline loops: CDR1 MDHEN, CDR2 SYDVKM. Trimming stripped 3 bases from V and 5 bases from J, with 13 bases between. CDR3 protein: CASSFPAGQYGYTF. The CDR3 bases are TGTGCCAGCAGTTTCCCGGCAGGGCAATATGGCTACACCTTC.

The genes are TRBV12-5 and TRBJ1-2; no firm D call. This CDR3 comprises 17 residues. Germline CDR1 reads LGHNT; CDR2 reads FRNRAP. The V end was cut by 2 bases, the J end by 0 bases, with 16 bases between. Written as DNA, the CDR3 is TGTGCTAGTGGTTTGCCACCGCATTTGTTAGCTAACTATGGCTACACCTTC. This sequence encodes CASGLPPHLLANYGYTF.

V and J are TRBV5-1 and TRBJ2-7, with D possibly matching TRBD1 (5 bases). The CDR3 has 12 residues. The germline gives CDR1 SGHRS, CDR2 YFSETQ. V lost 5 bases and J 4 bases, leaving 10 bases between the germline ends. The CDR3 loop reads CASRGQVYEQYF. The CDR3 DNA follows: TGCGCCAGCAGGGGGCAAGTTTACGAGCAGTACTTC.

This clone was seen only once. The J gene is TRBJ2-1, the V gene TRBV5-6, with 11 bases aligning to TRBD2. The V segment lost 2 bases and the J segment 8 bases; nucleotides outside the gene matches: 9. The CDR3 extends over 16 amino acids. Germline CDR1 SGHDT, CDR2 YYEEEE. DNA for the CDR3: TGTGCCAGCAGCTTAACTAGCGGGGGCCCTAGCGATGAGCAGTTCTTC. Protein: CASSLTSGGPSDEQFF.

The CDR3 is CASSSVAAARSNYGYTF. Here the CDR3 DNA reads TGTGCCAGCTCAAGCGTGGCCGCAGCCCGATCTAACTATGGCTACACCTTC. V and J are TRBV18 and TRBJ1-2; D not certain. The CDR3 consists of 17 residues. Germline values: CDR1 KGHSH, CDR2 LQKENI. The germline V and J ends were trimmed by 5 bases and 0 bases, with 19 bases remaining between them.

V gene TRBV6-5 combines with J gene TRBJ2-2, with D hard to call. Germline lookup yields CDR1 MNHEY and CDR2 SVGAGI. The V and J ends lost 2 bases and 1 base respectively, with 5 bases between them. CDR3 length: 14 amino acids. CDR3 in amino acids: CASSYGGNTGELFF. CDR3 nucleotides: TGTGCCAGCAGTTACGGCGGGAACACCGGGGAGCTGTTTTTT.

The chain recombines TRBV30 with TRBJ1-1, with a weak D call TRBD1 (6 bases). CDR1 is GTSNPN, CDR2 SVGIG, per germline (reference sequence). V was cut by 5 bases and J by 3 bases, with 10 bases left in between. This CDR3 spans 12 amino acids. CDR3 in DNA: TGTGCCTGGGAGGGGGGGCACACTGAAGCTTTCTTT. Translated: CAWEGGHTEAFF.

Concerning this clone: Other DNA sequences in the sample encode the same CDR3. The V call is TRBV30, the J call TRBJ1-1; tentatively, D is TRBD1 (6 bases). The V end was cut by 5 bases, the J end by 1 base, with 8 bases between. CDR1 and CDR2 (germline): GTSNPN, SVGIG (reference sequence). The CDR3 is 12 residues long. CDR3 protein: CAWADRNTEAFF. CDR3 bases: TGTGCCTGGGCGGACAGGAACACTGAAGCTTTCTTT.

The chain joins TRBV6-6 to TRBJ2-3, with 12 bases aligning to TRBD2. Trimming cost V 6 bases and J 1 base; bases outside gene matches: 5. Germline V gene lookup returns CDR1 MNHNY and CDR2 SVGAGI (reference sequence). CDR3 length: 16 residues. CDR3 protein: CASSPTSGGGTDTQYF. In DNA, the CDR3 is TGTGCCAGCAGCCCGACTAGCGGGGGCGGCACAGATACGCAGTATTTT.

The chain employs TRBV11-2 and TRBJ2-3; a possible D gene is TRBD1 (6 bases). CDR1 and CDR2 from the germline V gene are SGHAT and FQNNGV. The CDR3 sequence is 16 residues long. V gave up 6 bases and J gave up 0 bases, with 16 bases separating them. The CDR3 is CASSPTPGASTDTQYF. Here the CDR3 DNA reads TGTGCCAGCAGTCCAACCCCAGGGGCTAGCACAGATACGCAGTATTTT.

As for this clone: A read error is possible here, since a much larger clone lies one base away. The chain combines TRBV7-8 with TRBJ1-1; 7 bases line up with TRBD1. Germline V gives CDR1 SGHVS, CDR2 FQNEAQ. With 5 bases clipped from V and 4 bases from J, the junction kept 4 bases outside the gene matches. There are 13 residues in the CDR3. This CDR3 reads CASSRQGFTEAFF. The DNA of the CDR3 is TGTGCCAGCAGCCGACAGGGTTTCACTGAAGCTTTCTTT.

This clone was seen a handful of times. V is TRBV21-1 and J is TRBJ2-7; the table calls TRBD2, which could not be checked here. TRBV21-1 is recorded as a pseudogene. There are 12 residues in the CDR3. This CDR3 reads CASSSGSYEQYF. DNA for the CDR3: TGTGCCAGCAGCAGCGGGAGCTACGAGCAGTACTTC.

V usage is TRBV3-1 (or the pseudogene TRBV3-2) and J usage is TRBJ1-4; D may be TRBD1 (5 bases). This CDR3 region has 18 residues. Germline CDR1 LGHDT, CDR2 YNNKEL (reference sequence). V was cut by 2 bases and J by 7 bases, with 23 bases left in between. The CDR3 DNA reads as TGTGCCAGCAGCCAACGCGGGCAGGGAGGTTTGTGGGGTGAAAAACTGTTTTTT. Amino acid sequence: CASSQRGQGGLWGEKLFF.

The chain employs TRBV6-5 and TRBJ1-1; D is unresolved. The germline gives CDR1 MNHEY, CDR2 SVGAGI. CDR3 length equals 12 residues. Trimming removed 6 bases from V and 7 bases from J, with 12 bases in between. The CDR3 loop is CASSREEFEAFF. The DNA of the CDR3 is TGTGCCAGCAGCCGGGAGGAATTTGAAGCTTTCTTT.

The chain links TRBV7-9 to TRBJ2-7; possible D gene TRBD1, 5 bases. The ends were cut back, 1 base at V and 6 bases at J, with 7 bases in the middle. CDR1 is SEHNR and CDR2 is FQNEAQ in the germline V gene (reference sequence). CDR3 length: 12 residues. The CDR3 region is CASSLVGAEQYF. CDR3 nucleotides: TGTGCCAGCAGCTTAGTAGGGGCCGAGCAGTACTTC.

This clone is judged medium-sized. The chain recombines TRBV2 with TRBJ1-2, with D tentatively TRBD1 (5 bases). The CDR3 totals 14 residues. CDR1 is SNHLY, CDR2 FYNNEI, per germline. The V end was cut by 3 bases, the J end by 7 bases, with 15 bases between. The CDR3 loop reads CASSEEGIIPGYTF. The CDR3 DNA follows: TGTGCCAGCAGTGAGGAGGGGATTATACCTGGCTACACCTTC.

The V gene is TRBV6-5, the J gene TRBJ1-5, with D tentatively TRBD1 (6 bases). The V end was cut by 6 bases, the J end by 1 base, with 13 bases between. CDR1 and CDR2 from the germline V gene are MNHEY and SVGAGI. This CDR3 comprises 15 residues. The CDR3 DNA follows: TGTGCCAGCAGACCCTGGACAGAGAGCAATCAGCCCCAGCATTTT. Translating gives CASRPWTESNQPQHF.

Only a few counts were recorded for this clone. The chain carries TRBV4-2 and TRBJ2-7; 12 bases are shared with TRBD2. Losses at the gene ends were 4 bases for V and 7 bases for J; bases not matched to a gene: 8. Germline loops: CDR1 LGHNA, CDR2 YNFKEQ. This CDR3 is built from 15 residues. CDR3 in DNA: TGTGCCAGCAGCCTGACTAGCGGGGGAGGTGGAGAGCAGTACTTC. The encoded protein is CASSLTSGGGGEQYF.

V and J are TRBV5-1 and TRBJ2-1, with 7 bases that match TRBD2. The CDR3 spans 17 residues. V lost 4 bases, J lost 3 bases, and 13 bases stayed unmatched. Germline V gene data show CDR1 as SGHRS and CDR2 as YFSETQ. This CDR3 reads CASSPGWEGKVYNEQFF. The DNA for the CDR3 is TGCGCCAGCAGCCCAGGATGGGAGGGAAAAGTCTACAATGAGCAGTTCTTC.

The rearrangement joins TRBV10-1 to TRBJ1-2; 8 bases fit TRBD1. Trimming cost V 6 bases and J 5 bases; bases outside gene matches: 5. This CDR3 has 13 amino acids. Germline V gene sequence: CDR1 WNHNN, CDR2 SYGVQD (reference sequence). CDR3 region: CASSGQGWYGYTF. The CDR3 DNA reads as TGCGCCAGCAGCGGACAGGGCTGGTATGGCTACACCTTC.

This chain uses TRBV12-3 or TRBV12-4 with TRBJ1-1, with D unclear. Deletions cut 5 bases from V and 4 bases from J, with 11 bases between. The CDR3 contains 13 residues. In nucleotides, the CDR3 is TGTGCCAGCAGTGGCAGGATGGGCACTGAAGCTTTCTTT. Its protein is CASSGRMGTEAFF.

V is TRBV18 and J is TRBJ1-2; D call uncertain. This CDR3 has 12 amino acids. Trimming pared 3 bases from V and 6 bases from J, leaving 8 bases between. CDR1 and CDR2 (germline): KGHSH, LQKENI. CDR3 sequence reads: CASSPGGDGYTF. CDR3 nucleotides: TGTGCCAGCTCACCGGGAGGAGATGGCTACACCTTC.

The rearrangement uses TRBV5-6 and TRBJ1-4; no clear D. This CDR3 contains 14 residues. CDR1 is SGHDT, CDR2 YYEEEE, per germline. Deletions cut 2 bases from V and 4 bases from J, with 9 bases between. CDR3 DNA: TGTGCCAGCAGCTTCGTGTCACTTAATGAAAAACTGTTTTTT. Encoded protein: CASSFVSLNEKLFF.

V usage is TRBV30 and J usage is TRBJ1-1, with a weak D call TRBD1 (5 bases). The CDR3 has 15 amino acids. Deletions cut 4 bases from V and 5 bases from J, with 20 bases between. Germline lookup yields CDR1 GTSNPN and CDR2 SVGIG (reference sequence). This CDR3 reads CAWKEQGSFPTEAFF. The CDR3 DNA reads as TGTGCCTGGAAGGAGCAGGGCTCCTTCCCAACTGAAGCTTTCTTT. Drawing the rest from reference TRBV30 and TRBJ1-1, the complete variable domain is SQTIHQWPATLVQPVGSPLSLECTVEGTSNPNLYWYRQAAGRGLQLLFYSVGIGQISSEVPQNLSASRPQDRQFILSSKKLLLSDSGFYLCAWKEQGSFPTEAFFGQGTRLTVV.

This clone was seen a single time. The chain combines TRBV6-5 with TRBJ1-4; D may be TRBD1 (5 bases). Trimming left V 2 bases short and J 8 bases short, with 12 bases between. Per germline, CDR1 MNHEY and CDR2 SVGAGI. The CDR3 runs to 14 residues. Written as DNA, the CDR3 is TGTGCCAGCAGTTACGTAGGGGTCTTCGAAAAACTGTTTTTT. Its protein is CASSYVGVFEKLFF.